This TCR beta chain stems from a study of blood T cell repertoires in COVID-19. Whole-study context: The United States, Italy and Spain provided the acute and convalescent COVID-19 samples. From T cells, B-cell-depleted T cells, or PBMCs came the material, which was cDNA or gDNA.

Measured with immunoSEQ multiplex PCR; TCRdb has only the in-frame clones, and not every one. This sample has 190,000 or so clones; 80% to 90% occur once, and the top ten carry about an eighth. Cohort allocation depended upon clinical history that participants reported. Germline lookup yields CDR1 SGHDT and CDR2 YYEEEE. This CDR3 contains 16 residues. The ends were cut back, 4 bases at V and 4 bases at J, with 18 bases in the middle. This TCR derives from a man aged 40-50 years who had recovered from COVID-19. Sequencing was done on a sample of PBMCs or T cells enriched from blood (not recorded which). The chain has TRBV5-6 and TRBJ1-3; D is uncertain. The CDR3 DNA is TGTGCCAGCAGCAGAACCCTACGGACTGGAGGAAACACCATATATTTT. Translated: CASSRTLRTGGNTIYF.